This T cell receptor beta chain comes out of a study of blood T cells in healthy people across ages. About the study: Template switching caught about one barcoded beta molecule for each two T cells.

The junction had 7 bases not matched to a gene; V was cut back by 4 bases and J by 7 bases. The CDR3 loop spans 13 amino acids. Germline CDR1 is SGHRS and CDR2 is YFSETQ. A second about 7 to 11 cycle PCR used barcoded and J-beta primers. No fewer than 2.5 million CDR3-containing paired-end reads came from each sample. TCRdb fed the 5' RACE reads into MiXCR, producing one record per CDR3 protein. The sample carries roughly 410,000 distinct CDR3 sequences, about 49% recorded once. Donors ranged from about 6 to 90 years old and were healthy Caucasians in Russia. Researchers report isolating at least 6.5 million PBMCs per sample.

The TCR comes from a man in his 60s in good health. This chain links TRBV5-1 with TRBJ2-7, with 8 positions matching TRBD2. Sample: blood. CDR3 sequence reads: CASSAAAGVEQYF. CDR3 in DNA: TGCGCCAGCAGCGCCGCAGCGGGAGTAGAGCAGTACTTC.